Included here is one T cell receptor beta chain sequence, with context. This clone has only one observation. It lacks a known antigen. Base quality data are lacking; no much larger clone is found one base away. To sequence the TCRbeta CDR3 region, genomic DNA was isolated from the sorted cells. TCRbeta CDR3 regions were sequenced using the immunoSEQ Assay. TCRdb stores this immuneACCESS table with in-frame sequences only. Part of the clones is absent; in the studies checked, under half of the shortfall reflects unresolved V genes, and no reason is known for the rest. The sample records approximately 100,000 clones, about nine tenths of which are singletons. The ten largest clones capture about 0.5% of the sample. The sample comes from a study of OX40 agonist ivuxolimab in advanced cancers. Notes on the research overall: Ivuxolimab, which targeted the costimulatory receptor OX40 (CD134), was an agonistic, fully human IgG2 monoclonal antibody. Intravenous ivuxolimab was administered to patients every 2 weeks at six dose levels: 0.01, 0.1, 0.3, 1.5, 3 and 10 mg/kg. Peripheral TCRbeta sequencing aimed to test whether ivuxolimab altered TCR sequence diversity and caused clonal T-cell expansion. Patients were allowed to have had prior anti-PD-1, anti-PD-L1 or anti-CTLA-4 therapy, and approximately 40% of the dose-escalation patients had previously received checkpoint inhibitors. In the dose-escalation cohort, around four fifths of patients were male, and the mean age was approximately 60 years with a range of roughly 20 to 80. The paper reports the monotherapy dose-escalation portion (N of about 47 patients) of the phase I ivuxolimab trial. Partial responses were achieved by three dose-escalation patients, of whom one had hepatocellular carcinoma and two had cutaneous melanoma. Of the roughly 52 dose-escalation patients, hepatocellular carcinoma was present in roughly 19, melanoma in roughly 15, renal cell carcinoma in 9 and head and neck cancer in 9. Study-level results and caveats: In the 0.1-3.0 mg/kg groups, partial responders were among the patients with the lowest normalized peripheral clonal expansion, particularly in CD8+ T cells. After ivuxolimab, expanded clones were on average more numerous among CD8+ T cells than among CD4+ T cells. At doses from 0.1 to 3.0 mg/kg, clonal expansion was seen in both CD4+ and CD8+ blood T cells between baseline and week 6. The antigen specificity of the peripheral T cells that underwent clonal expansion was not determined. Low levels of normalized T-cell clonal expansion were also seen in some nonresponding patients.

The junction shows trimming of 0 bases on V and 5 bases on J, plus 11 bases between the germline ends. The CDR3 starts with the cysteine, ends with the phenylalanine, and has 14 residues. Only the CDR3 portion is preserved as DNA: 42 bases, with reading frame beginning at the first base. CDR1 and CDR2 are drawn from the germline V gene: SGDLS, YYNGEE. Patients with autoimmune disease history or receiving systemic immunosuppression were excluded from the trial. Peripheral blood for TCR sequencing was collected from all dose cohorts at baseline, on cycle 4 day 1, and on cycle 7 day 1. Samples were obtained from an open-label, multicenter, first-in-human phase I dose-escalation trial of ivuxolimab. Adults with locally advanced or metastatic melanoma, renal cell, hepatocellular, or head and neck squamous cell carcinoma were enrolled in the trial. CD4+ and CD8+ T cells were sorted separately from peripheral blood before TCR sequencing.

The source was CD4+ or CD8+ T cells sorted from blood, collected in a trial of the OX40 agonist ivuxolimab. The sequence came from an adult with an advanced solid tumor such as melanoma, head and neck, liver or kidney cancer. The V and J segments used are TRBV9 and TRBJ2-5; D gene: possibly TRBD2, on 6 matching bases. The CDR3 loop reads CASSVGGGGETQYF. The sequenced DNA: TGTGCCAGCAGCGTAGGGGGCGGAGGGGAGACCCAGTACTTC.